One sample yielded the 6 T cell receptor beta chains listed below, sequenced in a study of T-cell reconstitution after alpha-beta-depleted transplantation in children. Unique molecular identifiers featured in how the TCRbeta library was prepared. TCRdb re-called the PCR reads with MiXCR, one entry per CDR3 protein. The sample lists roughly 610,000 distinct CDR3 sequences; roughly a tenth were seen once. The sequencing used PBMCs from the stem cell graft donor, collected from the stem cell graft. All receptors derive from a human donor who donated a stem cell graft to a child with acute myeloid leukemia.

Many counts were recorded for this clonotype. The chain uses TRBV5-1 and TRBJ2-5; the D is unclear. Per germline, CDR1 SGHRS and CDR2 YFSETQ. The CDR3 is 15 residues long. Trimming removed 5 bases from V and 1 base from J, with 15 bases in between. The CDR3 bases are TGCGCCAGCAGTCCCTCAAGGGCCGTCCAAGAGACCCAGTACTTC. Translation: CASSPSRAVQETQYF.

Ten or more counts support this clonotype. V gene TRBV29-1 combines with J gene TRBJ1-5; 8 bases are shared with TRBD1. Germline CDR1 and CDR2: SQVTM and ANQGSEA. The junction had 8 bases not matched to a gene; V was cut back by 7 bases and J by 3 bases. The CDR3 length is 14 residues. The CDR3 DNA sequence: TGCAGCGCCGTGACAGGGGCGACCAATCAGCCCCAGCATTTT. Translation gives CSAVTGATNQPQHF.

This clonotype was picked up many times. The J gene is TRBJ2-1, the V gene TRBV5-1; tentatively, D is TRBD2 (5 bases). V was pared by 1 base and J by 5 bases, with 13 bases between. CDR3 length equals 15 residues. The germline V gene encodes CDR1 SGHRS and CDR2 YFSETQ. The CDR3 nucleotides read TGCGCCAGCAGCTTGATCGGGAATATCGACAATGAGCAGTTCTTC. It translates to CASSLIGNIDNEQFF. Full variable domain (rest looked up from reference TRBV5-1 and TRBJ2-1): KAGVTQTPRYLIKTRGQQVTLSCSPISGHRSVSWYQQTPGQGLQFLFEYFSETQRNKGNFPGRFSGRQFSNSRSEMNVSTLELGDSALYLCASSLIGNIDNEQFFGPGTRLTVL.

This clonotype occurred many times. The chain links TRBV28 to TRBJ2-2, with TRBD2 identical over 7 bases. Per germline, CDR1 MDHEN and CDR2 SYDVKM. The V gene end was trimmed by 1 base and the J gene end by 6 bases; junction bases not matched to a gene: 11. The CDR3 length is 17 residues. CDR3 DNA sequence: TGTGCCAGCAGTTTATTAATCGGGGCCGGGAGGTCCGGGGAGCTGTTTTTT. It translates to CASSLLIGAGRSGELFF.

This clonotype turned up a few times. The chain links TRBV20-1 to TRBJ1-5; D gene ambiguous. Germline V CDR1 and CDR2: DFQATT, SNEGSKA (reference sequence). This CDR3 comprises 12 residues. V shed 5 bases and J shed 4 bases, with 9 bases lying between them. DNA for the CDR3: TGCAGTGCTTCCCGTCTTAATCAGCCCCAGCATTTT. This encodes CSASRLNQPQHF.

This clonotype was detected many times. The CDR3 loop reads CASSFPGTGYNEQFF. In DNA form, the CDR3 reads TGTGCCAGCAGTTTCCCCGGGACTGGATACAATGAGCAGTTCTTC. The chain uses TRBV6-2 or TRBV6-3 and TRBJ2-1; TRBD2 is a possible D gene (6 bases). Germline loops: CDR1 MNHEY, CDR2 SVGEGT. The CDR3 totals 15 residues. Trimming took 4 bases from V and 4 from J, leaving 14 bases between them.